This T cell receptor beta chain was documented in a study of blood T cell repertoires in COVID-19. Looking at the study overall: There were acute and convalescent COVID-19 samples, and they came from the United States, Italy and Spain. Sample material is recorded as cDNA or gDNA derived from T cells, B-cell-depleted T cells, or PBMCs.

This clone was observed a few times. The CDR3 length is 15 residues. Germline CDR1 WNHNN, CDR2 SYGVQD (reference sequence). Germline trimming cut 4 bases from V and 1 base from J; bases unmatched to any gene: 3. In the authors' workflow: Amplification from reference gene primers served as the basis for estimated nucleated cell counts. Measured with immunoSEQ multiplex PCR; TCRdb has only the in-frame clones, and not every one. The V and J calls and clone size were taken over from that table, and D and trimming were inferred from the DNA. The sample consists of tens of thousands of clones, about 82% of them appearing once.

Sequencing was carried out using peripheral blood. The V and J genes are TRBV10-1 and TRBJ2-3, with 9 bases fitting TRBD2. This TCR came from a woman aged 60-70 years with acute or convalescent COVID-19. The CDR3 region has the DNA TGCGCCAGCAGTGTAGCGGGGGATGGCACAGATACGCAGTATTTT. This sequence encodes CASSVAGDGTDTQYF.